Described below is a single T cell receptor beta chain sequence and its context. One end of the junction fails to match germline, which may point to a read error. These data are taken from a study of long-term antiretroviral therapy in people with HIV. Runs used v3.0 of the immunoSEQ assay and were done at survey level. Clones were read by immunoSEQ multiplex PCR, and TCRdb kept only the in-frame ones, dropping some. Of some 30,000 clones in the sample, about nine tenths are singletons; the top ten hold 4.3%. CDR3 length: 15 amino acids. Per germline, CDR1 ENHRY and CDR2 SYGVKD. The receptor was isolated from a woman aged 40 to 49 with HIV. This sequence joins TRBV10-3 and TRBJ1-6; D gene uncertain. Source: unsorted PBMCs, taken 5.2 years after starting antiretroviral therapy. CDR3 in amino acids: CAISRAVDGNPPLHF. The CDR3 DNA follows: TGTGCCATCAGCCGGGCCGTGGACGGTAATCCACCCCTCCACTTT.